This is a list of T cell receptor beta chains from one sample in a study of blood T cell repertoires in COVID-19. TCRdb's copy holds only in-frame clones and misses some; the assay was immunoSEQ multiplex PCR. The data hold 65,000 to 70,000 clones, with 79% observed a single time. Input material: peripheral blood. All receptors derive from a woman in her sixties or seventies with acute or convalescent COVID-19. Each CDR3 is given with its conserved first and last residue. Each record gives: CDR3 DNA, CDR3 protein, clone size, D gene, V gene, J gene. D genes are given only for firm matches. Size is omitted from some rows. Given values are once, few, many or a class for expanded clones.

TGTGCCAGCAGTGCAGGGATCTTTCTCGGTGAGCAGTTCTTC	CASSAGIFLGEQFF	few	-	TRBV28	TRBJ2-1
TGTGCCAGCAGCCCCCGAGGGGCGGGGGGGCATGAGACCCAGTACTTC	CASSPRGAGGHETQYF	-	TRBD2	TRBV13	TRBJ2-5
TGTGCCAGCAGCGTAGACCCGGACAGGGTCTCCTACGAGCAGTACTTC	CASSVDPDRVSYEQYF	-	TRBD1	TRBV9	TRBJ2-7
TGTGCCAGCAGTTTCTTGGAGACCCAGTACTTC	CASSFLETQYF	-	-	TRBV12-3/TRBV12-4	TRBJ2-5
TGTGCCAGCAGTCTCGGGACAGTCGCTGAAGCTTTCTTT	CASSLGTVAEAFF	-	TRBD1	TRBV6-5	TRBJ1-1
TGTGCCAGCAGTTTACACCTGACAGCTGAAGCTTTCTTT	CASSLHLTAEAFF	-	-	TRBV28	TRBJ1-1
TGTGCCATTTCCTCCTCCGGACAGGGTCGTGAGACCCAGTACTTC	CAISSSGQGRETQYF	-	TRBD1	TRBV28	TRBJ2-5
TGTGCCAGCAGTTACATCCGGACAGGACTCACAGATACGCAGTATTTT	CASSYIRTGLTDTQYF	-	TRBD1	TRBV6-5	TRBJ2-3
TGCGCCAGCAGTCGCGGACAGGATTCCTCCTACGAGCAGTACTTC	CASSRGQDSSYEQYF	-	TRBD1	TRBV5-1	TRBJ2-7
TGTGCCAGCAGCTTAGATGGGCACCAGGCTGAAGCTTTCTTT	CASSLDGHQAEAFF	-	-	TRBV7-3	TRBJ1-1
TGTGCCACCAGTGTACCGGCGGGGGGGGTCGTTTACGAGCAGTACTTC	CATSVPAGGVVYEQYF	-	TRBD2	TRBV24-1	TRBJ2-7
TGTGCCAGCAGTGAGGAGGCTAACGGAATTCAGCCCCAGCATTTT	CASSEEANGIQPQHF	-	-	TRBV2	TRBJ1-5
TGTGCCAGCAGCCCCCGACTAGCGGGGAAACATGAGCAGTTCTTC	CASSPRLAGKHEQFF	-	TRBD2	TRBV7-9	TRBJ2-1
TGTGCCAGCAGCTTTGGAGTACAAGAGACCCAGTACTTC	CASSFGVQETQYF	-	-	TRBV7-6	TRBJ2-5
TGTGCTAGTGGTTTGGTACTCTTGGGGACAGGGTTACCTGAAGCTTTCTTT	CASGLVLLGTGLPEAFF	-	TRBD1	TRBV12-5	TRBJ1-1
TGTGCCAGCAGCCAATCCCACTCTGGAAACACCATATATTTT	CASSQSHSGNTIYF	-	-	TRBV3-1/TRBV3-2	TRBJ1-3
TGTGCCAGCTCACCAGGGACAGGCATCTCTGGAAACACCATATATTTT	CASSPGTGISGNTIYF	-	TRBD1	TRBV18	TRBJ1-3
TGTGCCAGCAGCGTCTTAGCGGGGGGTCGCAGCACAGATACGCAGTATTTT	CASSVLAGGRSTDTQYF	-	TRBD2	TRBV7-2	TRBJ2-3
TGCGCCAGCAGCTTTGCCGACAGGGGGCGCCCCGATGGCTACACCTTC	CASSFADRGRPDGYTF	few	TRBD1	TRBV5-1	TRBJ1-2
TGCGCCAGCAGTGAGACAGCCACCGGGGAGCTGTTTTTT	CASSETATGELFF	-	-	TRBV10-1	TRBJ2-2
TGTGCCACCAGCAAACAGGCACCTTACGAGCAGTACTTC	CATSKQAPYEQYF	-	-	TRBV15	TRBJ2-7
TGTGCCAGCAGCCAAGAAACCAGGGGCGGAGGAGAAAAACTGTTTTTT	CASSQETRGGGEKLFF	-	-	TRBV4-2	TRBJ1-4
TGTGCCAGCAGTGAGGTTTCTAACTATGGCTACACCTTC	CASSEVSNYGYTF	few	-	TRBV28	TRBJ1-2
TGTGCCATCAGAGACGACAGGGATCAGCCCCAGCATTTT	CAIRDDRDQPQHF	-	TRBD1	TRBV10-3	TRBJ1-5
TGCAGCGTTGAGTTCCCCAGCTACGAGCAGTACTTC	CSVEFPSYEQYF	-	-	TRBV29-1	TRBJ2-7
TGTGCCTGGAGTGTGTACGGGATGCTCGAGCAGTACTTC	CAWSVYGMLEQYF	-	-	TRBV30	TRBJ2-7
TGTGCCACCAGTGAGGGGACTAGCGGGGAGGGCACAGATACGCAGTATTTT	CATSEGTSGEGTDTQYF	-	TRBD2	TRBV24-1	TRBJ2-3
TGTGCCAGCATTAGGGGATACACCGGGGAGCTGTTTTTT	CASIRGYTGELFF	-	-	TRBV12-3/TRBV12-4	TRBJ2-2
TGTGCCAGTAGTGGAGGACTAGGCTACGAGCAGTACTTC	CASSGGLGYEQYF	-	TRBD2	TRBV19	TRBJ2-7
TGTGCCAGCAGCCCCATGGGTCAGGGTGCCGCGACCCAGTACTTC	CASSPMGQGAATQYF	-	-	TRBV7-9	TRBJ2-5